One and the same sample provided the 32 T cell receptor beta chains below, sequenced in a study of blood T cell repertoires in COVID-19. Assay used: immunoSEQ multiplex PCR; TCRdb lists only in-frame clones, some missing. The sample carries 200,000 to 250,000 clones, roughly 81% recorded once. Sequences were obtained from peripheral blood. The receptors originated from an elderly woman with COVID-19, enrolled during active disease.

The gene calls are TRBV21-1 and TRBJ2-7; TRBD2, as called in the table, went unchecked against the DNA. TRBV21-1 has pseudogene status. The CDR3 spans 14 residues. CDR3: CASSKGRWAYEQYF. The CDR3 DNA follows: TGTGCCAGCAGCAAAGGGAGGTGGGCCTACGAGCAGTACTTC.

V usage is TRBV10-2 and J usage is TRBJ1-1; TRBD1 matches at 9 bases. The V gene end was trimmed by 6 bases and the J gene end by 4 bases; junction bases not matched to a gene: 3. Germline assignment: CDR1 WSHSY and CDR2 SAAADI. There are 13 residues in the CDR3. The CDR3 is CASRGTGITEAFF. CDR3 coding DNA: TGCGCCAGCAGGGGGACAGGGATCACTGAAGCTTTCTTT.

This clone was recorded once. The rearrangement links TRBV7-3 to TRBJ2-7, with a possible D match to TRBD1 (5 bases). Germline V lookup: CDR1 SGHTA, CDR2 FQGTGA. The CDR3 sequence is 13 residues long. V was trimmed by 5 bases and J by 7 bases, leaving 15 bases between them. The CDR3 DNA reads as TGTGCCAGCAGCGCGTCCAGGGTGGGGGAGCAGTACTTC. It codes for CASSASRVGEQYF.

The chain links TRBV9 to TRBJ2-1; 8 bases agree with TRBD1. Per germline, CDR1 SGDLS and CDR2 YYNGEE. V lost 2 bases, J lost 10 bases, and 8 bases stayed unmatched. The CDR3 is 14 amino acids. CDR3 coding DNA: TGTGCCAGCAGCGTGGAGGGACAGGCGACGGAGCAGTTCTTC. Translating it yields CASSVEGQATEQFF.

CDR3 loop: CASSPAGAGRGEKLFF. The CDR3 nucleotides read TGTGCCAGCAGTCCCGCTGGTGCAGGGCGGGGCGAAAAACTGTTTTTT. The chain recombines TRBV28 with TRBJ1-4, with TRBD1 as a possible D gene (5 bases). V gave up 5 bases and J gave up 8 bases, with 21 bases separating them. Germline V gene sequence: CDR1 MDHEN, CDR2 SYDVKM. CDR3 length: 16 residues.

This clone was counted a single time. This rearrangement joins TRBV11-2 to TRBJ2-1; 9 bases are a match to TRBD2. Germline V CDR1 and CDR2: SGHAT, FQNNGV. V trimming: 9 bases; J trimming: 7 bases; junction bases outside the gene matches: 13. This CDR3 is 15 amino acids long. CDR3 sequence: CARRKRLAGCNEQFF. The DNA of the CDR3 is TGTGCCAGACGGAAAAGGCTAGCGGGATGTAATGAGCAGTTCTTC.

V and J are TRBV18 and TRBJ2-3; D remains ambiguous. With 3 bases removed from V and 4 bases from J, the gap between germline ends came to 14 bases. This CDR3 has 15 residues. Per the germline V gene, CDR1 is KGHSH and CDR2 is LQKENI. As DNA, the CDR3 is TGTGCCAGCTCACCGCTAGTGGTGATGGCAGATACGCAGTATTTT. Protein: CASSPLVVMADTQYF.

The table lists this clone with a count of one. This chain connects TRBV15 to TRBJ1-1, with TRBD1 as a possible D gene (5 bases). The CDR3 sequence is 13 residues long. In germline, CDR1 is LNHNV, CDR2 YYDKDF (reference sequence). V was pared by 1 base and J by 4 bases, with 7 bases between. This chain's CDR3 is CATSRGQRTEAFF. The CDR3 coding sequence is TGTGCCACCAGCAGAGGACAGCGCACTGAAGCTTTCTTT.

This clone was found a few times. This rearrangement joins TRBV21-1 to TRBJ1-5; the tabulated D call, TRBD1, remains unverified against the DNA. TRBV21-1 corresponds to a pseudogene. The CDR3 sequence is 24 residues long. The CDR3 nucleotides read TGTGCCAGCAGCAAATTAGCGACCAATCCGGTGGGCAGGGGGAAACACATTGCAAGTCAGCCCCAGCATTTT. It encodes CASSKLATNPVGRGKHIASQPQHF.

In this sample, this clone turned up a few times. CDR3 nucleotides: TGTGCCAGCAGCCCGGACAGAAAACGGCCCCAGCATTTT. Its translation: CASSPDRKRPQHF. The rearrangement uses TRBV12-3 or TRBV12-4 and TRBJ1-5, with D perhaps TRBD1 (6 bases). V was cut by 6 bases and J by 9 bases, with 15 bases left in between. The CDR3 loop spans 13 amino acids.

The V and J genes are TRBV7-2 and TRBJ1-2; 9 nucleotides align to TRBD1. This CDR3 is built from 15 residues. Germline V CDR1 and CDR2: SGHTA, FQGNSA. Trimming at V came to 4 bases and at J to 4 bases, leaving 7 bases not matched to a gene. The CDR3 nucleotides are TGTGCCAGCAGCTCCCGGGACAGGGAACCCTATGGCTACACCTTC. Translation: CASSSRDREPYGYTF.

This clone was counted once. The DNA for the CDR3 is TGCGCCAGCAGCTTAATACAGGGATCGGGCTACACCTTC. Its protein product is CASSLIQGSGYTF. The chain has TRBV5-1 and TRBJ1-2; the D gene is possibly TRBD1 (6 bases). The CDR3 totals 13 residues. Per germline, CDR1 SGHRS and CDR2 YFSETQ. V gave up 2 bases and J gave up 8 bases, with 13 bases separating them. Supplemented by reference TRBV5-1 and TRBJ1-2, the full variable domain reads KAGVTQTPRYLIKTRGQQVTLSCSPISGHRSVSWYQQTPGQGLQFLFEYFSETQRNKGNFPGRFSGRQFSNSRSEMNVSTLELGDSALYLCASSLIQGSGYTFGSGTRLTVV.

This chain uses TRBV23-1 with TRBJ2-2; TRBD1 is a possible D gene (5 bases). TRBV23-1 is assigned to the ORF class and has an uncertain function. Trimming stripped 7 bases from V and 8 bases from J, with 20 bases between. The CDR3 length is 15 residues. CDR3 amino acids: CASTPLRTIGGELFF. DNA of the CDR3: TGCGCCAGCACCCCCTTGAGGACAATCGGGGGGGAGCTGTTTTTT.

The chain links TRBV19 to TRBJ1-1; the D is unclear. The V and J ends lost 11 bases and 1 base respectively, with 14 bases between them. The CDR3 covers 13 residues. Per germline, CDR1 LNHDA and CDR2 SQIVND (reference sequence). In DNA form, the CDR3 reads TGTGCCTCGGGAGGGAACGAGAACACTGAAGCTTTCTTT. Translation: CASGGNENTEAFF.

The chain combines TRBV4-1 with TRBJ1-1; D perhaps matches TRBD1 (6 bases). This CDR3 is 13 amino acids long. Germline V gene data show CDR1 as MGHRA and CDR2 as YSYEKL. V was clipped by 3 bases and J by 8 bases, with 13 bases between them. Here the CDR3 DNA reads TGCGCCAGCAGCCACCGGGGGGGGGCCGAAGCTTTCTTT. Residues: CASSHRGGAEAFF.

This chain links TRBV2 with TRBJ1-1, with no clear D. Germline loops: CDR1 SNHLY, CDR2 FYNNEI. The CDR3 covers 13 residues. V lost 6 bases and J 1 base, leaving 9 bases between the germline ends. CDR3 sequence reads: CASRRRENTEAFF. The CDR3 DNA sequence: TGTGCCAGCAGAAGACGGGAGAACACTGAAGCTTTCTTT.

V usage is TRBV3-1 (or the pseudogene TRBV3-2) and J usage is TRBJ2-3, with D hard to call. V was trimmed by 7 bases and J by 6 bases, leaving 14 bases between them. The CDR3 runs 13 residues. Looked up from germline, CDR1 is LGHDT and CDR2 is YNNKEL (reference sequence). CDR3 in DNA: TGTGCCAGCACCCAGCGCCCTAGGGATACGCAGTATTTT. Its protein is CASTQRPRDTQYF.

The V call is TRBV27, the J call TRBJ1-6, with 7 bases aligning to TRBD1. Germline values: CDR1 MNHEY, CDR2 SMNVEV (reference sequence). The CDR3 length is 16 residues. Unmatched junction bases numbered 15, after V lost 7 bases and J lost 9 bases. This chain's CDR3 is CASKGQDAPGGSPLHF. In DNA, the CDR3 is TGTGCCAGCAAAGGACAGGACGCGCCAGGAGGTTCACCCCTCCACTTT.

This chain joins TRBV6-5 and TRBJ1-4, with TRBD1 matching 8 bases. Germline V gene lookup returns CDR1 MNHEY and CDR2 SVGAGI. Trimming took 6 bases from V and 6 from J; bases not matched to a gene: 6. The CDR3 runs to 14 residues. DNA of the CDR3: TGTGCCAGCAGACAGGGGGTCTGGCATGAAAAACTGTTTTTT. Translated: CASRQGVWHEKLFF.

The V and J genes are TRBV18 and TRBJ1-1; unclear D gene. The germline V and J ends were trimmed by 3 bases and 0 bases, with 11 bases remaining between them. The germline gives CDR1 KGHSH, CDR2 LQKENI. The CDR3 length is 15 residues. The CDR3 here is CASSPARLMNTEAFF. Written as DNA, the CDR3 is TGTGCCAGCTCACCCGCTAGGCTTATGAACACTGAAGCTTTCTTT.

This clone was seen a few times. J is TRBJ2-7 and V is TRBV6-6, with TRBD2 identical over 14 bases. This CDR3 has 16 residues. The J segment lost 6 bases and the V segment lost 5 bases, leaving 9 bases of the junction unmatched. Looked up from germline, CDR1 is MNHNY and CDR2 is SVGAGI (reference sequence). Written as DNA, the CDR3 is TGTGCCAGCAGTCGACTAGCGGGAGGGCCGGGTGGCGAGCAGTACTTC. Translated, it gives CASSRLAGGPGGEQYF.

The rearrangement uses TRBV7-9 and TRBJ2-1; 7 positions agree with TRBD1. The CDR3 is 15 amino acids. Germline values: CDR1 SEHNR, CDR2 FQNEAQ (reference sequence). V shed 3 bases, J shed 9 bases, and the junction held 11 bases outside the gene matches. The CDR3 loop reads CASSFTGTAQGEQFF. CDR3 nucleotides: TGTGCCAGCAGCTTCACCGGGACAGCCCAGGGTGAGCAGTTCTTC.

This clone showed up just once. This chain links TRBV9 with TRBJ1-4; 7 bases match TRBD1. The CDR3 spans 15 residues. The V and J ends lost 2 bases and 5 bases, in that order; junction bases with no gene match: 6. Germline V lookup: CDR1 SGDLS, CDR2 YYNGEE. CDR3 region: CASSVLGGANEKLFF. In nucleotides, the CDR3 is TGTGCCAGCAGCGTTTTAGGGGGCGCAAATGAAAAACTGTTTTTT.

The chain is built from TRBV29-1 and TRBJ1-2; a possible D gene is TRBD1 (6 bases). The CDR3 is made up of 14 amino acids. Germline V CDR1 and CDR2: SQVTM, ANQGSEA. Between the trimmed V and J ends, which lost 6 bases and 8 bases, there was a span of 22 bases. The CDR3 DNA follows: TGCAGCGTCTTAGGGGGGGGCGCAGGCGCAGGCTACACCTTC. Its protein product is CSVLGGGAGAGYTF.

The rearrangement links TRBV27 to TRBJ2-3; the D is unclear. Looked up from germline, CDR1 is MNHEY and CDR2 is SMNVEV (reference sequence). The V gene lost 3 bases and the J gene lost 2 bases, with 6 bases spanning the gap. CDR3 size: 13 residues. CDR3 amino acids: CASSFLFTDTQYF. The DNA of the CDR3 is TGTGCCAGCAGTTTTCTATTCACAGATACGCAGTATTTT.

In this sample, this clone turned up once. This chain's CDR3 is CASSASDHSNQPQHF. DNA of the CDR3: TGTGCCAGCAGCGCGAGTGATCATAGCAATCAGCCCCAGCATTTT. This chain connects TRBV9 to TRBJ1-5; no reliable D call. The CDR3 is made up of 15 amino acids. Germline assignment: CDR1 SGDLS and CDR2 YYNGEE. V dropped 3 bases and J dropped 0 bases, with 10 bases sitting between them.

The V call is TRBV4-1, the J call TRBJ2-5, with TRBD2 identical over 12 bases. This CDR3 is 20 amino acids long. Trimming cost V 0 bases and J 5 bases; bases outside gene matches: 16. Germline loops: CDR1 MGHRA, CDR2 YSYEKL. CDR3: CASSQEGPGETSGRYETQYF. In nucleotides, the CDR3 is TGCGCCAGCAGCCAAGAAGGACCGGGTGAGACTAGCGGGAGATATGAGACCCAGTACTTC.

The table lists this clone with a count of one. The chain uses TRBV7-9 and TRBJ1-2; D is uncertain. This CDR3 region has 14 residues. The ends were cut back, 1 base at V and 4 bases at J, with 10 bases in the middle. The germline V gene has CDR1 SEHNR and CDR2 FQNEAQ (reference sequence). The CDR3 here is CASSLVAASYGYTF. DNA for the CDR3: TGTGCCAGCAGCTTAGTGGCGGCCTCCTATGGCTACACCTTC.

This clone has just one count. CDR3 region: CASSPLARDEQYF. As DNA, the CDR3 is TGTGCCAGCTCACCACTAGCCCGTGACGAGCAGTACTTC. The chain employs TRBV18 and TRBJ2-7; D not certain. The germline V gene encodes CDR1 KGHSH and CDR2 LQKENI. V was pared by 1 base and J by 5 bases, with 9 bases between. The CDR3 sequence is 13 residues long.

The CDR3 loop reads CASSPPGAWQYF. CDR3 sequence (DNA): TGTGCCAGCAGTCCCCCGGGTGCCTGGCAGTACTTC. The chain couples TRBV6-2 or TRBV6-3 to TRBJ2-7; D unclear. The CDR3 has 12 amino acids. V gave up 5 bases and J gave up 9 bases, with 14 bases separating them. Germline V gives CDR1 MNHEY, CDR2 SVGEGT.

V and J are TRBV27 and TRBJ1-1, with 9 bases identical to TRBD1. Germline V lookup: CDR1 MNHEY, CDR2 SMNVEV (reference sequence). Germline trimming cut 6 bases from V and 3 bases from J; bases unmatched to any gene: 8. The CDR3 consists of 15 residues. In DNA form, the CDR3 reads TGTGCCAGCAGGTCGTACGGGACAGGGTACACTGAAGCTTTCTTT. Protein: CASRSYGTGYTEAFF.

The J gene is TRBJ2-3, the V gene TRBV6-5, with 7 bases aligning to TRBD2. J was trimmed by 4 bases and V by 6 bases; bases with no gene match: 10. CDR3 size: 15 residues. CDR1 MNHEY and CDR2 SVGAGI come from the germline V gene. The CDR3 loop is CASSPGGTGADTQYF. The CDR3 DNA reads as TGTGCCAGCAGCCCCGGGGGGACGGGAGCAGATACGCAGTATTTT.